This TCR beta chain was sequenced for a study of STAT3 mutations in large granular lymphocyte leukemia. About the study: Roughly 37% of treated T-LGLL patients showed hematologic response to immunosuppression.

On this clone: Its antigen is as yet unknown.

Study findings and constraints: At least one immunodominant TCR beta clonotype appeared in every T-cell large granular lymphocyte leukemia patient. In about 30% of the 18 patients, new TCR clonotypes emerged after therapy. In several patients, dominant TCR clone burden exceeded STAT3 mutant burden, suggesting STAT3 mutation arose secondarily.

TCRdb's table, derived via immunoSEQ multiplex PCR, lists solely in-frame clones and lacks some. The sample holds approximately 29,000 clones, approximately 83% seen once. The source is a man aged 60 to 75 with T-cell large granular lymphocyte leukemia. Some clones in this sample may be carry-over from other donors' samples. Source material: peripheral blood mononuclear cells.

For the CDR3, the DNA is TGTGCCAGCAGCTTCCGGGACAGGGGGCGCGAGCAGTACTTC. Protein sequence: CASSFRDRGREQYF. The rearrangement joins TRBV7-2 to TRBJ2-7; 12 nucleotides match TRBD1. Trimming took 3 bases from V and 6 from J; bases not matched to a gene: 3. Germline V gene data show CDR1 as SGHTA and CDR2 as FQGNSA. The CDR3 extends over 14 amino acids.